This TCR beta chain was retrieved from a study of T cell changes during pregnancy in multiple sclerosis. This CDR3 is built from 14 residues. The V end lost 5 bases, the J end lost 1 base, and 12 bases lay between the germline ends. Germline CDR1 is SNHLY and CDR2 is FYNNEI. Sequencing was performed with immunoSEQ multiplex PCR; in TCRdb, only in-frame clones are kept and a portion is missing. Here the sample spans approximately 40,000 clones, 80% to 95% being singletons. Sequenced: peripheral blood. This TCR was recovered from a female donor with multiple sclerosis, enrolled in a pregnancy study. The rearrangement uses TRBV2 and TRBJ2-7; TRBD1 or TRBD2 may be the D gene (5 bases each). The CDR3 sequence is CASSRGGGSYEQYF. In DNA form, the CDR3 reads TGTGCCAGCAGTCGGGGCGGAGGATCCTACGAGCAGTACTTC.